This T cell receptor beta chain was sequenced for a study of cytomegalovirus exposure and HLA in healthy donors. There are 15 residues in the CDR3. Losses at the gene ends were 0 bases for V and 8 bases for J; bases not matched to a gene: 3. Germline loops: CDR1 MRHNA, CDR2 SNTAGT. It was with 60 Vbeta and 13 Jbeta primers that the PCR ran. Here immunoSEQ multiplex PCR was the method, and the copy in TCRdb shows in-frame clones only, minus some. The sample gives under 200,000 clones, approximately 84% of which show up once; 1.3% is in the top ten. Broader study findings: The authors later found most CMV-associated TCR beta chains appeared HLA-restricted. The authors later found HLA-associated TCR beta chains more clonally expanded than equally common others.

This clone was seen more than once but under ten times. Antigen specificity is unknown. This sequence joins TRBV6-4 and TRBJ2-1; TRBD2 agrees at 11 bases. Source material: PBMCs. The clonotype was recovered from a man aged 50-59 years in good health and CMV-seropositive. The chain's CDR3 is CASSDSTSGGDEQFF. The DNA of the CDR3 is TGTGCCAGCAGTGACTCCACTAGCGGGGGAGATGAGCAGTTCTTC.